This entry lists 18 T cell receptor beta chains sequenced from one sample in a study of T-cell reconstitution after alpha-beta-depleted transplantation in children (dated by TCRdb to the mid-2010s). The method behind the library was PCR. Sequencing relied on an Illumina HiSeq 2500. To normalize quantification of the TCRbeta repertoire, the TCR libraries were built with molecular barcoding that relied on unique molecular identifiers. Clones were called with MiXCR by TCRdb after fastp trimmed the public reads at Q25, and only in-frame beta chains were retained. For every CDR3 protein sequence, its rows merge into one entry that carries the most common genes and DNA. The sample records about 300,000 distinct CDR3 sequences, around a tenth of which are singletons. Clones ranked in the top ten supply less than 9% of the sample. What this sample's treatment or condition label stands for: allogeneic hematopoietic cell transplantation with graft depleted of TCRalphabeta T cells and CD19 B cells.

Here the sequenced sample was PBMCs, taken before TCRalphabeta/CD19-depleted stem cell transplant. These receptor sequences come from a boy younger than two with acute myeloid leukemia, due to receive a stem cell transplant.

This clonotype was found many times. This rearrangement joins TRBV10-2 to TRBJ1-2; D might be TRBD1 (5 bases). Germline V gene data show CDR1 as WSHSY and CDR2 as SAAADI. Deletions cut 5 bases from V and 4 bases from J, with 11 bases between. The length of the CDR3 is 13 residues. The CDR3 protein is CASSPDSLYGYTF. CDR3 nucleotides: TGCGCCAGCAGTCCTGACAGCCTCTATGGCTACACCTTC.

The sample holds many counts of this clonotype. The chain combines TRBV27 with TRBJ2-1; 13 bases map to TRBD2. This CDR3 has 16 residues. The junction had 6 bases not matched to a gene; V was cut back by 3 bases and J by 7 bases. The germline CDR1 and CDR2 sequences are MNHEY and SMNVEV (reference sequence). As DNA, the CDR3 is TGTGCCAGCAGTTTGCCCACTAGCGGGAGGGTAAATGAGCAGTTCTTC. The encoded protein is CASSLPTSGRVNEQFF.

This clonotype was seen only a few times. The chain joins TRBV6-4 to TRBJ2-6; TRBD2 aligns across 7 bases. The CDR3 has 20 residues. V lost 5 bases and J lost 1; bases outside the gene matches: 17. The germline V gene encodes CDR1 MRHNA and CDR2 SNTAGT. The DNA for the CDR3 is TGTGCCAGCAGTCGGCCGTCAGCGGGAACCGGAGGGTCTGGGGCCAACGTCCTGACTTTC. Amino acid sequence: CASSRPSAGTGGSGANVLTF.

The chain couples TRBV6-5 to TRBJ2-5; D possibly corresponds to TRBD1 (6 bases). Trimming removed 0 bases from V and 1 base from J, with 6 bases in between. CDR1 is MNHEY and CDR2 is SVGAGI in the germline V gene. The CDR3 extends over 14 amino acids. In DNA, the CDR3 is TGTGCCAGCAGTTACTCAGGGGGCCAAGAGACCCAGTACTTC. This gives the protein CASSYSGGQETQYF.

The chain employs TRBV2 and TRBJ2-7, with TRBD1 as a possible D gene (6 bases). From germline, CDR1 is SNHLY and CDR2 FYNNEI. The V end lost 5 bases, the J end lost 3 bases, and 14 bases lay between the germline ends. There are 14 residues in the CDR3. DNA of the CDR3: TGTGCCAGCAGTTTACGAGGGGGAAACTACGAGCAGTACTTC. Amino acid sequence: CASSLRGGNYEQYF.

This clonotype appeared many times. The chain is built from TRBV12-3 or TRBV12-4 and TRBJ2-2; 8 bases line up with TRBD1. V was pared by 5 bases and J by 0 bases, with 2 bases of the junction left unmatched. CDR3 size: 15 residues. The CDR3 nucleotides read TGTGCCAGCAGTCAGGGGGCTACGAACACCGGGGAGCTGTTTTTT. Protein product: CASSQGATNTGELFF.

The table lists this clonotype with many counts. This chain joins TRBV6-6 and TRBJ1-2; no firm D call. The CDR3 totals 12 residues. From germline, CDR1 is MNHNY and CDR2 SVGAGI (reference sequence). V was cut by 4 bases and J by 4 bases, with 7 bases left in between. The CDR3 loop reads CASSLKSYGYTF. In nucleotides, the CDR3 is TGTGCCAGCAGTTTGAAGTCCTATGGCTACACCTTC.

This clonotype was detected many times. The V gene is TRBV7-2, the J gene TRBJ1-5; 7 nucleotides agree with TRBD1. Germline V gene data show CDR1 as SGHTA and CDR2 as FQGNSA. The CDR3 is 14 amino acids. V was pared by 6 bases and J by 9 bases, with 11 bases of the junction left unmatched. In DNA form, the CDR3 reads TGTGCCAGCAGTTCCACAGGGGCCGCAGGGCCCCAGCATTTT. Encoded protein: CASSSTGAAGPQHF.

Note on this clonotype: At one end, the junction sequence differs from germline, possibly due to a read error. The genes are TRBV13 and TRBJ2-7, with unresolved D. Germline V gene sequence: CDR1 PRHDT, CDR2 FYEKMQ (reference sequence). There are 14 residues in the CDR3. The CDR3 loop is CASRLGRTAYEQYF. In nucleotides, the CDR3 is TGTGCCAGCAGGTTAGGCCGGACGGCCTACGAGCAGTACTTC.

This clonotype was recorded at least ten times. This chain joins TRBV5-1 and TRBJ1-5; possibly TRBD1 for D (5 bases). The CDR3 loop spans 14 amino acids. The germline V and J ends were trimmed by 0 bases and 5 bases, with 9 bases remaining between them. Germline V gives CDR1 SGHRS, CDR2 YFSETQ. The CDR3 DNA follows: TGCGCCAGCAGCTTGGCCGGGGACGATCAGCCCCAGCATTTT. This codes for CASSLAGDDQPQHF.

This clonotype was counted ten times or more. The CDR3 DNA reads as TGCAGCGTTGAACGCTCTGCCCCCCAAGAGACCCAGTACTTC. This gives the protein CSVERSAPQETQYF. The rearrangement uses TRBV29-1 and TRBJ2-5, with unresolved D. V lost 2 bases and J lost 1, with 11 bases in between. The length of the CDR3 is 14 residues. The germline CDR1 and CDR2 sequences are SQVTM and ANQGSEA. Full variable domain (missing parts from reference TRBV29-1 and TRBJ2-5): SAVISQKPSRDICQRGTSLTIQCQVDSQVTMMFWYRQQPGQSLTLIATANQGSEATYESGFVIDKFPISRPNLTFSTLTVSNMSPEDSSIYLCSVERSAPQETQYFGPGTRLLVL.

This clonotype was picked up many times. Here the CDR3 DNA reads TGTGCCAGCAGCTTTGGGGGCTCGGAGACCCAGTACTTC. Its translation: CASSFGGSETQYF. The chain links TRBV7-2 to TRBJ2-5; weak D call: TRBD1 (6 bases). This CDR3 is 13 amino acids long. Germline assignment: CDR1 SGHTA and CDR2 FQGNSA. The V gene lost 3 bases and the J gene lost 5 bases, with 10 bases spanning the gap.

This clonotype was counted at least ten times. V usage is TRBV12-3 or TRBV12-4 and J usage is TRBJ2-7, with D possibly called TRBD1 or TRBD2 (5 bases each). Trimming cost V 6 bases and J 3 bases, with 12 bases left between them. The CDR3 extends over 13 amino acids. In DNA, the CDR3 is TGTGCCAGCAGAGAGGGACGGGACTACGAGCAGTACTTC. It encodes CASREGRDYEQYF.

This clonotype showed up many times. The chain combines TRBV12-3 or TRBV12-4 with TRBJ1-5, with 7 bases that match TRBD1. The CDR3 is 15 amino acids. V was clipped by 6 bases and J by 7 bases; unmatched bases: 12. In DNA, the CDR3 is TGTGCCAGCAGGCTCACAGGGGTCGGGGACCAGCCCCAGCATTTT. Translated: CASRLTGVGDQPQHF.

This clonotype was seen many times. The chain recombines TRBV7-2 with TRBJ2-5; TRBD2 agrees at 9 bases. The V gene's germline CDR1 is SGHTA and CDR2 FQGNSA. This CDR3 has 16 residues. V trimming: 1 base; J trimming: 1 base; junction bases outside the gene matches: 4. The CDR3 sequence is CASSLGAGGPQETQYF. CDR3 in DNA: TGTGCCAGCAGCTTAGGCGCGGGGGGGCCCCAAGAGACCCAGTACTTC.

The gene calls are TRBV25-1 and TRBJ2-7, with D uncertain. This CDR3 has 15 residues. V was clipped by 0 bases and J by 5 bases, with 14 bases between them. CDR1 is MGHDK and CDR2 is SYGVNS in the germline V gene. CDR3 coding DNA: TGTGCCAGCAGTGAATATAAGGGTGGTTACGACGAGCAGTACTTC. This translates into CASSEYKGGYDEQYF.

Only a few counts were recorded for this clonotype. The chain couples TRBV3-1 to TRBJ2-1; D gene unclear. Germline-derived CDR1 and CDR2 are LGHDT and YNNKEL (reference sequence). V was shortened by 3 bases and J by 9 bases, with 12 bases between the two germline ends. This CDR3 contains 13 residues. CDR3 residues: CASSQAHLGEQFF. In nucleotides, the CDR3 is TGTGCCAGCAGCCAGGCCCATCTGGGTGAGCAGTTCTTC.

This clonotype was counted many times. The rearrangement links TRBV5-1 to TRBJ2-4; 8 bases line up with TRBD1. Germline CDR1 and CDR2: SGHRS and YFSETQ. With V trimmed by 7 bases and J by 7 bases, 7 bases remained unmatched. This CDR3 is built from 13 residues. The CDR3 here is CASGRTGRNIQYF. The CDR3 bases are TGCGCCAGCGGTCGGACAGGGAGGAACATTCAGTACTTC.